The 21 T cell receptor beta chains below were found in one sample sequenced in a study of cytomegalovirus exposure and HLA in healthy donors. The PCR contained 60 Vbeta and 13 Jbeta primers. Assay used: immunoSEQ multiplex PCR; TCRdb lists only in-frame clones, some missing. In the table there are over 150,000 clones, approximately 74% of which are singletons. The specimen sequenced was PBMCs. The receptors shown here come from a man aged 18 to 29 in good health and CMV-seronegative.

The chain combines TRBV7-9 with TRBJ1-1; D unresolved. Germline V gene data show CDR1 as SEHNR and CDR2 as FQNEAQ (reference sequence). The V end was cut by 3 bases, the J end by 6 bases, with 14 bases between. CDR3 length: 14 residues. The CDR3 is CASSFSQVIAEAFF. The CDR3 bases are TGTGCCAGCAGCTTTTCTCAGGTCATCGCTGAAGCTTTCTTT.

The V and J genes are TRBV9 and TRBJ2-3; D is uncertain. V lost 4 bases and J lost 3, with 21 bases in between. Germline V lookup: CDR1 SGDLS, CDR2 YYNGEE. This CDR3 contains 17 residues. In DNA, the CDR3 is TGTGCCAGCAGCCCTTTCTCCCGTTCCGCTAGTACAGATACGCAGTATTTT. It is translated as CASSPFSRSASTDTQYF.

By share of the sample, this clone is medium-sized. The chain combines TRBV4-1 with TRBJ2-1; 11 bases fit TRBD1. The V and J ends lost 3 bases and 3 bases, in that order; junction bases with no gene match: 1. The CDR3 has 15 amino acids. Germline CDR1 MGHRA, CDR2 YSYEKL. CDR3 sequence reads: CASSQDRGHYNEQFF. CDR3 bases: TGCGCCAGCAGCCAGGACAGGGGGCACTACAATGAGCAGTTCTTC.

V gene TRBV5-1 combines with J gene TRBJ2-1; TRBD1 matches at 11 bases. The CDR3 has 16 amino acids. J was trimmed by 4 bases and V by 3 bases; bases with no gene match: 6. From germline, CDR1 is SGHRS and CDR2 YFSETQ. This chain's CDR3 is CASSWTGTGGYNEQFF. CDR3 coding DNA: TGCGCCAGCAGCTGGACCGGGACAGGGGGGTACAATGAGCAGTTCTTC.

The chain joins TRBV7-6 to TRBJ2-1; a possible D gene is TRBD2 (6 bases). The CDR3 is 18 amino acids. The germline V gene encodes CDR1 SGHVS and CDR2 FNYEAQ. The V end was cut by 5 bases, the J end by 0 bases, with 20 bases between. The CDR3 sequence: CASSRTADYKRSYNEQFF. The CDR3 coding sequence is TGTGCCAGCAGCCGAACCGCGGACTATAAACGCTCCTACAATGAGCAGTTCTTC.

The CDR3 sequence is CASSQDAGGSNEQFF. The CDR3 nucleotides are TGCGCCAGCAGCCAAGATGCGGGGGGGTCGAATGAGCAGTTCTTC. V gene TRBV4-3 combines with J gene TRBJ2-1; 9 positions agree with TRBD2. Germline CDR1 is LGHNA and CDR2 is YSLEER. The CDR3 covers 15 residues. The V gene end was trimmed by 0 bases and the J gene end by 7 bases; junction bases not matched to a gene: 4.

This rearrangement joins TRBV4-1 to TRBJ1-5; 8 nucleotides align to TRBD1. Germline assignment: CDR1 MGHRA and CDR2 YSYEKL. CDR3 length equals 15 residues. With 1 base clipped from V and 2 bases from J, the junction kept 1 base outside the gene matches. The CDR3 region is CASSQGQGRNQPQHF. As DNA, the CDR3 is TGCGCCAGCAGCCAAGGACAGGGGCGCAATCAGCCCCAGCATTTT.

The chain joins TRBV15 to TRBJ2-1; 8 bases align to TRBD1. CDR1 is LNHNV and CDR2 is YYDKDF in the germline V gene (reference sequence). With 8 bases clipped from V and 5 bases from J, the junction kept 8 bases outside the gene matches. CDR3 length: 14 amino acids. The CDR3 sequence is CATLQEQGDNEQFF. In DNA, the CDR3 is TGTGCCACCCTACAAGAACAGGGGGACAATGAGCAGTTCTTC.

This rearrangement joins TRBV30 to TRBJ2-3; no definite D call. The V gene's germline CDR1 is GTSNPN and CDR2 SVGIG (reference sequence). V lost 7 bases, J lost 0 bases, and 11 bases lay in between. CDR3 size: 13 residues. This CDR3 reads CALTVKSTDTQYF. CDR3 bases: TGTGCCTTAACAGTGAAGAGCACAGATACGCAGTATTTT.

The chain combines TRBV28 with TRBJ1-5, with D possibly being TRBD1 (6 bases). V gave up 1 base and J gave up 1 base, with 11 bases separating them. Germline CDR1 and CDR2: MDHEN and SYDVKM. The CDR3 totals 16 residues. The CDR3 spells CASSLFQGPSNQPQHF. The CDR3 DNA sequence: TGTGCCAGCAGTTTATTCCAGGGGCCAAGCAATCAGCCCCAGCATTTT.

The rearrangement joins TRBV11-2 to TRBJ1-5, with D perhaps TRBD1 (6 bases). V lost 4 bases, J lost 1 base, and 14 bases lay in between. Germline V gives CDR1 SGHAT, CDR2 FQNNGV. CDR3 length: 16 residues. The CDR3 is CASSSLQGRSNQPQHF. The CDR3 coding sequence is TGTGCCAGCAGCTCTCTACAGGGACGGAGCAATCAGCCCCAGCATTTT.

The CDR3 is CASSLRQAQETQYF. The CDR3 nucleotides read TGTGCCAGCAGCCTACGACAGGCCCAAGAGACCCAGTACTTC. The rearrangement joins TRBV7-6 to TRBJ2-5; D might be TRBD1 (6 bases). V lost 5 bases and J 1 base, leaving 11 bases between the germline ends. Germline V CDR1 and CDR2: SGHVS, FNYEAQ. The CDR3 has 14 residues.

In nucleotides, the CDR3 is TGTGCCAGCAGCTCTCGGGGGGTAGGGACTGAAGCTTTCTTT. It translates to CASSSRGVGTEAFF. The chain recombines TRBV7-6 with TRBJ1-1; D might be TRBD1 (5 bases). Trimming stripped 4 bases from V and 5 bases from J, with 14 bases between. The CDR3 runs to 14 residues. CDR1 and CDR2 (germline): SGHVS, FNYEAQ.

The V and J genes are TRBV5-1 and TRBJ2-1; 8 bases agree with TRBD1. V dropped 7 bases and J dropped 6; count of bases not matched to a gene: 12. CDR3 length: 15 amino acids. Germline loops: CDR1 SGHRS, CDR2 YFSETQ. The DNA of the CDR3 is TGCGCCAGCGGCCAGGGACAGGCGGTTTTCAATGAGCAGTTCTTC. Protein: CASGQGQAVFNEQFF.

For this clone: The sample holds other DNA sequences that translate to the same CDR3. The V call is TRBV27, the J call TRBJ2-7; TRBD1 might be the D (5 bases). Trimming stripped 6 bases from V and 3 bases from J, with 18 bases between. The germline gives CDR1 MNHEY, CDR2 SMNVEV (reference sequence). The CDR3 spans 15 residues. CDR3 nucleotides: TGTGCCAGCAGAGACGCAACAGGATTGCTCTACGAGCAGTACTTC. Translating it yields CASRDATGLLYEQYF.

The chain joins TRBV18 to TRBJ1-1; D unclear. The CDR3 consists of 14 residues. V was trimmed by 2 bases and J by 5 bases, leaving 12 bases between them. The germline CDR1 and CDR2 sequences are KGHSH and LQKENI. The CDR3 loop is CASSPSSEGTEAFF. The CDR3 nucleotides are TGTGCCAGCTCACCATCAAGCGAGGGTACTGAAGCTTTCTTT.

The rearrangement joins TRBV30 to TRBJ2-7, with TRBD2 matching 8 bases. The germline V gene has CDR1 GTSNPN and CDR2 SVGIG (reference sequence). V shed 3 bases, J shed 4 bases, and the junction held 11 bases outside the gene matches. The CDR3 is 15 amino acids. CDR3 in amino acids: CAWSRGPGGLYEQYF. DNA for the CDR3: TGTGCCTGGAGCCGGGGGCCGGGGGGGCTGTACGAGCAGTACTTC.

This clone was seen a single time. The gene calls are TRBV5-4 and TRBJ2-2, with a possible D match to TRBD2 (6 bases). V lost 5 bases and J 5 bases, leaving 13 bases between the germline ends. The CDR3 covers 14 residues. CDR1 is SGHNT, CDR2 YYREEE, per germline (reference sequence). In DNA form, the CDR3 reads TGTGCCAGCAGTCCGGGACTCCAAACCGGGGAGCTGTTTTTT. The encoded protein is CASSPGLQTGELFF.

This chain connects TRBV7-7 to TRBJ2-5; D unclear. V was cut by 6 bases and J by 1 base, with 12 bases left in between. Germline V gives CDR1 SSHAT, CDR2 FNYEAQ (reference sequence). The CDR3 loop spans 14 amino acids. The CDR3 sequence: CASSVDTSQETQYF. CDR3 nucleotide sequence: TGTGCCAGCAGTGTAGACACCTCCCAAGAGACCCAGTACTTC.

The gene calls are TRBV11-2 and TRBJ1-4; D not certain. The length of the CDR3 is 15 residues. Germline CDR1 reads SGHAT; CDR2 reads FQNNGV. Trimming stripped 1 base from V and 7 bases from J, with 13 bases between. The CDR3 nucleotides are TGTGCCAGCAGCTTAGTGGGTTCGCGAGGTGAAAAACTGTTTTTT. It encodes CASSLVGSRGEKLFF.

CDR3 in DNA: TGTGCCAGCAGTGACGGGCAGGATTGGGCTTTCTTT. This codes for CASSDGQDWAFF. The V gene is TRBV6-4, the J gene TRBJ1-1; D call uncertain. The CDR3 has 12 residues. Germline-derived CDR1 and CDR2 are MRHNA and SNTAGT. Between the trimmed V and J ends, which lost 2 bases and 11 bases, there was a span of 12 bases.